This is a list of T cell receptor beta chains from one sample in a study of neurological immune-mediated disorders. TCRdb passed the 5' RACE reads through MiXCR, listing each CDR3 protein once. This sample has 84,000 or so distinct CDR3 sequences, with 3.5% to 5.5% found just once. Sequences were obtained from PBMCs. These receptors all stem from a woman aged 55-70 years with multiple sclerosis. CDR3s include the opening cysteine and the closing phenylalanine or tryptophan. A D gene is named only where the DNA matches it firmly. For some rows the clone size is stated as once, few or many, or as a class when expanded; others skip it.

>-|TRBV5-1|TRBJ1-1|many
TGCGCCAGCAGCTTGGTCCAGGACACTGAAGCTTTCTTT
CASSLVQDTEAFF
>-|TRBV6-2/TRBV6-3|TRBJ2-7|many
TGTGCCAGCAGTTACCCTGCGGCGGGTATCCCCTACGAGCAGTACTTC
CASSYPAAGIPYEQYF
>TRBD2|TRBV18|TRBJ2-3|few
TGTGCCAGCTCACCGACTAGCGGTAACACAGATACGCAGTATTTT
CASSPTSGNTDTQYF
>-|TRBV3-1|TRBJ2-7|many
TGTGCCAGCAGCCAAGACTCCAGGGGTCCCTACGAGCAGTACTTC
CASSQDSRGPYEQYF
>-|TRBV5-1|TRBJ1-2|many
TGCGCCAGCAGCTTGTCCCTCGGGGAGGACTATGGCTACACCTTC
CASSLSLGEDYGYTF
>TRBD2|TRBV7-8|TRBJ2-5|many
TGTGCCAGCAGCTTAATTGCGGGGGGGCCGGAGACCCAGTACTTC
CASSLIAGGPETQYF
>-|TRBV7-9|TRBJ1-1|many
TGTGCCAGCAGCTTATCCGAAACCGGGGCGGGTGAAGCTTTCTTT
CASSLSETGAGEAFF
>-|TRBV7-8|TRBJ2-1|-
TGTGTCAGCATTAGAGAAGGGTGGACCAGCAGCTCCTACAATGAGCAGTTCTTC
CVSIREGWTSSSYNEQFF
>-|TRBV5-6|TRBJ2-7|many
TGTGCCAGCAGCGACCTATCCGGGTACGAGCAGTACTTC
CASSDLSGYEQYF
>-|TRBV12-3/TRBV12-4|TRBJ2-6|few
TGTGCCAGCAGTTTAATACCCAGGGCTGGGGCCAACGTCCTGACTTTC
CASSLIPRAGANVLTF
>TRBD1|TRBV19|TRBJ1-5|many
TGTGCCAGTAGTTTCACTACAGGGGGCTGGCAGCCCCAGCATTTT
CASSFTTGGWQPQHF
>-|TRBV6-2/TRBV6-3|TRBJ1-2|many
TGTGCCACCCTGGACAGAGGAGCTAACTATGGCTACACCTTC
CATLDRGANYGYTF
>-|TRBV28|TRBJ2-5|-
TGTGCCAGCAGTGGAGTACAGGTCAGGGAGAACCAGTACTTC
CASSGVQVRENQYF
>TRBD1|TRBV20-1|TRBJ1-1|many
TGCAGTGCTAAAAAAATACAGGGGAGGAGCACTGAAGCTTTCTTT
CSAKKIQGRSTEAFF
>-|TRBV7-2|TRBJ1-2|many
TGTGCCAGCAGCCCATCCCGGGGGGACCCCCGCGGCTACACCTTC
CASSPSRGDPRGYTF
>TRBD1|TRBV5-1|TRBJ1-1|many
TGCGCCAGCAGCTTGGAACAGGGGCCGGCCGGGACTGAAGCTTTCTTT
CASSLEQGPAGTEAFF
>TRBD2|TRBV11-2|TRBJ2-3|many
TGTGCCAGCAGCTTCCCCCAGCGGGGGCTTAGCACAGATACGCAGTATTTT
CASSFPQRGLSTDTQYF
>TRBD1|TRBV3-1|TRBJ1-5|many
TGTGCCAGCAGCCGGGGGGGACAGGGGAGCAATCAGCCCCAGCATTTT
CASSRGGQGSNQPQHF
>TRBD2|TRBV20-1|TRBJ2-3|many
TGCAGTGCTCCCTCCTCTAGCGGGGGGCCAGATACGCAGTATTTT
CSAPSSSGGPDTQYF
>TRBD2|TRBV5-1|TRBJ2-1|many
TGCGCCAGCAGCTTGGAACTGCGGGGGGTCGATGAGCAGTTCTTC
CASSLELRGVDEQFF
>-|TRBV27|TRBJ1-5|many
TGTGCCAGCAGTCCCACCACAAGGGGCGTTCAGCCCCAGCATTTT
CASSPTTRGVQPQHF
>TRBD2|TRBV5-1|TRBJ2-2|many
TGCGCCAGCAGCTTGGGAACTAGCGGTAACACCGGGGAGCTGTTTTTT
CASSLGTSGNTGELFF
>-|TRBV7-9|TRBJ2-1|many
TGTGCCAGCAGCTTAGGTACAACACAGCGTGAGCAGTTCTTC
CASSLGTTQREQFF
>-|TRBV12-3/TRBV12-4|TRBJ2-2|many
TGTGCCAGCAGTTTAGTAGTGGCCGGGGAGCTGTTTTTT
CASSLVVAGELFF
>-|TRBV3-1|TRBJ2-7|few
TGTGCCAGCAGCCAAGAAGGCTCCGAGCAGTACTTC
CASSQEGSEQYF
>TRBD1|TRBV6-5|TRBJ2-2|many
TGTGCCAGCAGTCAACAGGGGGGCGCGAACACCGGGGAGCTGTTTTTT
CASSQQGGANTGELFF
>TRBD2|TRBV7-2|TRBJ2-1|many
TGTGCCAGCAGCTTAGCGGGGGGGTACAATGAGCAGTTCTTC
CASSLAGGYNEQFF
>-|TRBV7-9|TRBJ2-7|many
TGTGCCAGCAGACCCCAGGGGCAGGATCTCGGCGAGCAGTACTTC
CASRPQGQDLGEQYF
>-|TRBV6-6|TRBJ1-2|many
TGTGCCAGCAGGTCAGGGGAGGGGGGCTACACCTTC
CASRSGEGGYTF
>-|TRBV29-1|TRBJ1-5|many
TGCAGCGTTAAAGAGGGGGGGGGTCAGCCCCAGCATTTT
CSVKEGGGQPQHF
>-|TRBV29-1|TRBJ2-5|many
TGCAGCGTTGACTCTGGAGGTCAAGAGACCCAGTACTTC
CSVDSGGQETQYF
>-|TRBV5-8|TRBJ1-2|many
TGTGGCCGGAGAGGGCCAAACTATGGCTACACCTTC
CGRRGPNYGYTF
>-|TRBV11-1|TRBJ1-1|many
TGTGCCAGCAGCCTCGCCGGGACAACTGAAGCTTTCTTT
CASSLAGTTEAFF
>-|TRBV12-3/TRBV12-4|TRBJ2-1|many
TGTGCCAGCAGTTTAGCCCAGGGAGGTTTAGCGGTTGCCAATGAGCAGTTCTTC
CASSLAQGGLAVANEQFF
>-|TRBV14|TRBJ2-7|many
TGTGCCAGCAGCCAAGATCCCCCCGCTGTAGGAACCTACGAGCAGTACTTC
CASSQDPPAVGTYEQYF
>-|TRBV20-1|TRBJ1-6|many
TGCAGTGCTAGAGCGGGCGAGGGGACGAATTCACCCCTCCACTTT
CSARAGEGTNSPLHF
>TRBD2|TRBV10-2|TRBJ2-2|many
TGCGCCAGCACTATAGGACTAGTTGGGACCGGGGAGCTGTTTTTT
CASTIGLVGTGELFF
>TRBD2|TRBV5-1|TRBJ2-7|many
TGCGCCAGCAGCTTGGCTGCGGGGGGGGCCTACGAGCAGTACTTC
CASSLAAGGAYEQYF
>-|TRBV20-1|TRBJ2-7|many
TGCAGTGCTGCACAGGGATCGGGTTACGAGCAGTACTTC
CSAAQGSGYEQYF
>-|TRBV5-1|TRBJ2-7|many
TGCGCCAGCAGCACCGGACTGGAACCGAGCTCCTACGAGCAGTACTTC
CASSTGLEPSSYEQYF
>-|TRBV2|TRBJ2-5|many
TGTGCCAGCTACCGGAACCTCCAAGAGACCCAGTACTTC
CASYRNLQETQYF
>-|TRBV20-1|TRBJ2-7|many
TGCAGTGCTAGGTCCCGGGGTCGCCACGAGCAGTACTTC
CSARSRGRHEQYF
>-|TRBV5-1|TRBJ1-2|many
TGCGCCAGCACAGGGGACTTCTATGGCTACACCTTC
CASTGDFYGYTF
>-|TRBV7-2|TRBJ2-1|many
TGTGCCAGCAATCCAGGGGTTTGGCATGAGCAGTTCTTC
CASNPGVWHEQFF
>-|TRBV5-5|TRBJ2-1|many
TGTGCCAGCAGCTTAGACTCCGCCTCCTACAATGAGCAGTTCTTC
CASSLDSASYNEQFF